This T cell receptor (beta chain) was identified in a study of cytomegalovirus exposure and HLA in healthy donors. The wider study: Previous work identified roughly 120 million unique TCR beta sequences from around 170 million T cells.

The PCR made use of 60 Vbeta and 13 Jbeta primers. The assay was immunoSEQ multiplex PCR, and TCRdb's table has in-frame clones only and misses some. This sample has around 110,000 clones; about four fifths occur once, and the top ten carry under 7.5%. Broader study findings: It was only CMV serostatus that was available as immune exposure information. Both high specificity and high sensitivity reportedly marked the classifier's diagnosis of cytomegalovirus status. Sequencing probably produced one cluster of sequence variants that were highly shared.

Germline V gene sequence: CDR1 SGHTA, CDR2 FQGTGA. This CDR3 comprises 14 residues. Comments on this clone: The antigen is unknown. At one end the junction does not follow the germline gene, possibly because of a read error.

The chain recombines TRBV7-3 with TRBJ2-3, with a tentative D call TRBD2 (7 bases). The receptor's source is a woman between 50 and 59 years old in good health and CMV-seropositive. The sample was PBMCs. As DNA, the CDR3 is TGTTCCAGCAGCTTAGGCGGGGGCCCATTCGCGAGGTATTTT. As protein: CSSSLGGGPFARYF.